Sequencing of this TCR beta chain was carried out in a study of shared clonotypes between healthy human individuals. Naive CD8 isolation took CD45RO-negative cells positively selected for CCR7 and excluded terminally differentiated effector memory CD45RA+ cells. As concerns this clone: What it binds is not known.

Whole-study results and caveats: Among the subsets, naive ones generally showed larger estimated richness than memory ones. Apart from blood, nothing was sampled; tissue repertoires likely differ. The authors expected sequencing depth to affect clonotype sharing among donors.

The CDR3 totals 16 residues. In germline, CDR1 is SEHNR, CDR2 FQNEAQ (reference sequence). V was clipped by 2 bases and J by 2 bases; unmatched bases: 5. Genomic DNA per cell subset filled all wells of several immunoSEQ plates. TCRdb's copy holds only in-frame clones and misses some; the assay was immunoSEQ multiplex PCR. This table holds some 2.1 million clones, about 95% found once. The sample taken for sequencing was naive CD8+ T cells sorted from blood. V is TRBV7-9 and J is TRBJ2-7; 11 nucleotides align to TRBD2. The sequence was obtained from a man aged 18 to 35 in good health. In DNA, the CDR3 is TGTGCCAGCAGCTTATCCACGGGACTAGCGGCCTACGAGCAGTACTTC. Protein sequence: CASSLSTGLAAYEQYF. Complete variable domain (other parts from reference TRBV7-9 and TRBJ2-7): DTGVSQNPRHKITKRGQNVTFRCDPISEHNRLYWYRQTLGQGPEFLTYFQNEAQLEKSRLLSDRFSAERPKGSFSTLEIQRTEQGDSAMYLCASSLSTGLAAYEQYFGPGTRLTVT.